Sequencing of this TCR beta chain was carried out in a study of EBV T-cell therapy then PD-1 blockade in nasopharyngeal carcinoma. About this clone itself: Antigen specificity is unknown.

Documented treatment: AdE1-LMPpoly-expanded autologous EBV-specific T-cell therapy followed by anti-PD-1 nivolumab. Produced via immunoSEQ multiplex PCR; TCRdb's table is partial and in-frame only. The sample lists approximately 21,000 clones, 84% occurring once. The CDR3 loop spans 13 amino acids. Trimming took 0 bases from V and 7 from J, leaving 10 bases between them. Germline V gene lookup returns CDR1 SGDLS and CDR2 YYNGEE. This TCR came from a man aged 40-49 years with nasopharyngeal carcinoma. Sequences were derived from CD8+ T cells from blood, sampled at day 61 from a patient whose treatment included autologous EBV-specific T cells and nivolumab. The gene calls are TRBV9 and TRBJ1-2; weak D call: TRBD1 (6 bases). The CDR3: CASSVGQVRGYTF. As DNA, the CDR3 is TGTGCCAGCAGCGTAGGACAGGTCCGTGGCTACACCTTC.